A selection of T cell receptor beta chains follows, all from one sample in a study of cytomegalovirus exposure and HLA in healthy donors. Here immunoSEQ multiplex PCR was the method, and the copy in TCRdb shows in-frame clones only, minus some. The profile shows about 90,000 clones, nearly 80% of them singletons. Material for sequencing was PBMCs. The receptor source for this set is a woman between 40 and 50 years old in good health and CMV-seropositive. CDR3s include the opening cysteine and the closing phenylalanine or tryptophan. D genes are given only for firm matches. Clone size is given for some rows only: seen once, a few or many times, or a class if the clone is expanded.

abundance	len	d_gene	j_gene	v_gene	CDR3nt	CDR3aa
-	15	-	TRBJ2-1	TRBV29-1	TGCAGCGTCGCCCCGACAGGCACATCGTACAATGAGCAGTTCTTC	CSVAPTGTSYNEQFF
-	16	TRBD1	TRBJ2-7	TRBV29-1	TGCAGCGTTGGATCTGGAAGGGACAGGGGGGTCTACGAGCAGTACTTC	CSVGSGRDRGVYEQYF
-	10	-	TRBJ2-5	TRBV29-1	TGCAGCGCCGCCAGGGAGACCCAGTACTTC	CSAARETQYF
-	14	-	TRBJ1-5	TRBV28	TGTGCCAGCACCCGGGGGGGGACCGGTGGGACCCAGCATTTT	CASTRGGTGGTQHF
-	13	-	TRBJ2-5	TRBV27	TGTGCCAGCAGTTTCCAGGGCCAAGAGACCCAGTACTTC	CASSFQGQETQYF
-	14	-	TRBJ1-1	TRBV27	TGTGCCAGCAGTTTGTCCCCGCGGGGCACTGAAGCTTTCTTT	CASSLSPRGTEAFF
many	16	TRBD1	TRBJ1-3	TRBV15	TGTGCCACCAGCAGAGCGGCAGGGGGCTCTGGAAACACCATATATTTT	CATSRAAGGSGNTIYF
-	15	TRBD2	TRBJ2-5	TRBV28	TGTGCCAGCAGTTCAAGCGGGAGGGCCCGGGAGACCCAGTACTTC	CASSSSGRARETQYF
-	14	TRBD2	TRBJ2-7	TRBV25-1	TGTGCCAGCAGCAATGGACTAGTAGAATACGAGCAGTACTTC	CASSNGLVEYEQYF
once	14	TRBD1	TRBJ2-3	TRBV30	TGTGCCTGGAGTGGGGACAGGGTAACAGATACGCAGTATTTT	CAWSGDRVTDTQYF
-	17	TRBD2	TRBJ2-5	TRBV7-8	TGTGCCAGCAGCTTAGGGGGACTAGCGGGTACCCAAGAGACCCAGTACTTC	CASSLGGLAGTQETQYF
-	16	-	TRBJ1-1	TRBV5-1	TGCGCCAGCAGCGCCGGACATGCCATTAAGAACACTGAAGCTTTCTTT	CASSAGHAIKNTEAFF
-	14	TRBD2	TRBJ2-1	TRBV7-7	TGTGCTAGCAGCTTAGCGGGAGCGTACAATGAGCAGTTCTTC	CASSLAGAYNEQFF
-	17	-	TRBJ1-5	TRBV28	TGTGCCAGCAGTTCCTCACCCCAGACAGGCCGAATCGAGCCCCAGCATTTT	CASSSSPQTGRIEPQHF
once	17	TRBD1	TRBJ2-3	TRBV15	TGTGCCACCAGCAGAGAAGGGACAGCCCTCAGCACAGATACGCAGTATTTT	CATSREGTALSTDTQYF
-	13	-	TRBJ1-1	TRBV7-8	TGTGCCAGCAGCTTGGACAGATACACTGAAGCTTTCTTT	CASSLDRYTEAFF
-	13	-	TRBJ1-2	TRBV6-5	TGTGCCAGCAGTTCAACAGGATTCTATGGCTACACCTTC	CASSSTGFYGYTF
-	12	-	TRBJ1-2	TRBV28	TGTGCCAGCAGTAGTCAGAACTATGGCTACACCTTC	CASSSQNYGYTF
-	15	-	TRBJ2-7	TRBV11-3	TGTGCCAGCAGCTTAGACGCAGGGGACTCCTACGAGCAGTACTTC	CASSLDAGDSYEQYF
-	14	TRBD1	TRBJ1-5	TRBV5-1	TGCGCCAGCGCTAGGGGGGCTGGGACAGATACGCAGCATTTT	CASARGAGTDTQHF
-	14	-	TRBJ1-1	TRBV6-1	TGTGCCAGCAGTAAGAGAGGCGTGGACACTGAAGCTTTCTTT	CASSKRGVDTEAFF
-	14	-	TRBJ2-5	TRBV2	TGTGCCAGCAGTGATCCTAGTGCTCAAGAGACCCAGTACTTC	CASSDPSAQETQYF
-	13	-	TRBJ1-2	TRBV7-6	TGTGCCAGCAGTCCAACAGAGAACTATGGCTACACCTTC	CASSPTENYGYTF